The text below deals with one TCR beta chain. Its target is not known. The CDR3 has 17 residues. Germline assignment: CDR1 SGHTA and CDR2 FQGNSA. Trimming cost V 0 bases and J 0 bases, with 9 bases left between them. This specimen belongs to a study of shared clonotypes between healthy human individuals. The table came from immunoSEQ multiplex PCR; TCRdb's copy has only in-frame clones and leaves some out. The sample yields 2 million to 2.5 million clones, almost 96% seen once. General observations from the study: Among the subsets, naive ones generally showed larger estimated richness than memory ones. Sequencing depth was predicted to influence how clonotypes are shared among donors.

The source of this sequence is a young man in good health. This sequence joins TRBV7-2 and TRBJ2-6; a weak D match, TRBD2 (5 bases). Sample: naive CD4+ T cells sorted from blood. Noted subset: CD45RA+ positively selected. This chain's CDR3 is CASSLAAGNSGANVLTF. The CDR3 DNA reads TGTGCCAGCAGCTTAGCCGCGGGCAACTCTGGGGCCAACGTCCTGACTTTC.